These 21 T cell receptor beta chains originate from one sample sequenced in a study of cytomegalovirus exposure and HLA in healthy donors. 60 Vbeta and 13 Jbeta primers were used in PCR. Sequencing used immunoSEQ multiplex PCR; TCRdb keeps in-frame clones, though not all of them. The table for this sample gives roughly 140,000 clones. Specimen: PBMCs. The receptor set was obtained from a man aged 40-50 years in good health and CMV-seronegative.

The rearrangement links TRBV7-6 to TRBJ2-7, with TRBD1 matching 10 bases. Losses at the gene ends were 5 bases for V and 5 bases for J; bases not matched to a gene: 15. This CDR3 spans 17 amino acids. From germline, CDR1 is SGHVS and CDR2 FNYEAQ. In DNA form, the CDR3 reads TGTGCCAGCAGCGGAGGGCCCACGGGACAGGGGAGCCACGAGCAGTACTTC. Translated: CASSGGPTGQGSHEQYF.

V is TRBV14 and J is TRBJ2-7, with 8 positions matching TRBD1. Germline lookup yields CDR1 SGHDN and CDR2 FVKESK. V shed 3 bases, J shed 6 bases, and the junction held 1 base outside the gene matches. The CDR3 contains 12 residues. CDR3 coding DNA: TGTGCCAGCAGCCACAGGGGGCGCGAGCAGTACTTC. Protein: CASSHRGREQYF. Based on the CDR3 plus reference TRBV14 and TRBJ2-7, the full variable domain is EAGVTQFPSHSVIEKGQTVTLRCDPISGHDNLYWYRRVMGKEIKFLLHFVKESKQDESGMPNNRFLAERTGGTYSTLKVQPAELEDSGVYFCASSHRGREQYFGPGTRLTVT.

The chain is built from TRBV28 and TRBJ2-7; 9 nucleotides match TRBD1. V trimming: 2 bases; J trimming: 5 bases; junction bases outside the gene matches: 1. The germline V gene encodes CDR1 MDHEN and CDR2 SYDVKM. The CDR3 consists of 13 residues. The CDR3 nucleotides read TGTGCCAGCAGTTTAGGGGACAGGGACGAGCAGTACTTC. Its protein product is CASSLGDRDEQYF. The whole variable domain, filled in from reference TRBV28 and TRBJ2-7, reads DVKVTQSSRYLVKRTGEKVFLECVQDMDHENMFWYRQDPGLGLRLIYFSYDVKMKEKGDIPEGYSVSREKKERFSLILESASTNQTSMYLCASSLGDRDEQYFGPGTRLTVT.

This chain connects TRBV5-6 to TRBJ1-2; D may be TRBD1 (6 bases). Germline V gene lookup returns CDR1 SGHDT and CDR2 YYEEEE. The ends were cut back, 2 bases at V and 6 bases at J, with 11 bases in the middle. The CDR3 extends over 13 amino acids. CDR3 nucleotide sequence: TGTGCCAGCAGCTTACAGGGAAGGGATGGCTACACCTTC. Its translation is CASSLQGRDGYTF.

This chain uses TRBV5-1 with TRBJ1-1, with 7 bases lining up with TRBD1. The length of the CDR3 is 14 residues. The V and J ends lost 3 bases and 0 bases, in that order; junction bases with no gene match: 2. Germline CDR1 and CDR2: SGHRS and YFSETQ. The CDR3 region has the DNA TGCGCCAGCAGCTGGGGACAGATGAACACTGAAGCTTTCTTT. As protein: CASSWGQMNTEAFF. The full variable domain, with the rest looked up from reference TRBV5-1 and TRBJ1-1, is KAGVTQTPRYLIKTRGQQVTLSCSPISGHRSVSWYQQTPGQGLQFLFEYFSETQRNKGNFPGRFSGRQFSNSRSEMNVSTLELGDSALYLCASSWGQMNTEAFFGQGTRLTVV.

The chain joins TRBV6-4 to TRBJ1-1; 7 bases are shared with TRBD1. Trimming removed 8 bases from V and 3 bases from J; junction bases left unmatched: 6. The V gene's germline CDR1 is MRHNA and CDR2 SNTAGT. The CDR3 loop spans 13 amino acids. CDR3 region: CASSRDSYTEAFF. CDR3 nucleotide sequence: TGTGCCAGCTCGCGGGACAGCTACACTGAAGCTTTCTTT.

This chain connects TRBV15 to TRBJ1-1; TRBD1 might be the D (5 bases). Trimming stripped 5 bases from V and 0 bases from J, with 16 bases between. This CDR3 is built from 16 residues. Germline V gene sequence: CDR1 LNHNV, CDR2 YYDKDF (reference sequence). CDR3 amino acids: CATSGQGATMNTEAFF. The CDR3 region has the DNA TGTGCCACCAGCGGCCAAGGGGCCACGATGAACACTGAAGCTTTCTTT.

The chain links TRBV19 to TRBJ2-2; D is perhaps TRBD1 (6 bases). The germline V gene has CDR1 LNHDA and CDR2 SQIVND (reference sequence). V was shortened by 6 bases and J by 6 bases, with 17 bases between the two germline ends. The CDR3 consists of 15 residues. In nucleotides, the CDR3 is TGTGCCAGTAGGACGACAGGTTACTTGGCCGGGGAGCTGTTTTTT. This codes for CASRTTGYLAGELFF.

In DNA, the CDR3 is TGTGCCAGCAGCTGGGGGGGCACTGAAGCTTTCTTT. It is translated as CASSWGGTEAFF. The chain recombines TRBV7-2 with TRBJ1-1; tentatively, D is TRBD1 (5 bases). The CDR3 runs 12 residues. V lost 4 bases to trimming and J lost 4 bases, with 7 bases between them. Looked up from germline, CDR1 is SGHTA and CDR2 is FQGNSA.

The chain employs TRBV6-6 and TRBJ2-7, with 7 bases lining up with TRBD1. V gave up 1 base and J gave up 4 bases; unmatched junction bases: 4. The CDR3 extends over 14 amino acids. Germline V CDR1 and CDR2: MNHNY, SVGAGI (reference sequence). This CDR3 reads CASSYFRTGYEQYF. CDR3 DNA: TGTGCCAGCAGTTACTTCCGGACAGGATACGAGCAGTACTTC.

This chain links TRBV10-3 with TRBJ2-3, with D maybe TRBD2 (6 bases). Germline V lookup: CDR1 ENHRY, CDR2 SYGVKD. V dropped 10 bases and J dropped 5 bases, with 16 bases sitting between them. The CDR3 has 13 residues. The CDR3 reads CATSIRERDTQYF. Here the CDR3 DNA reads TGTGCCACCTCCATTCGGGAGCGAGATACGCAGTATTTT.

The chain is built from TRBV7-3 and TRBJ2-1, with D maybe TRBD2 (6 bases). The CDR3 is 16 residues long. The V gene's germline CDR1 is SGHTA and CDR2 FQGTGA. V was cut by 0 bases and J by 5 bases, with 14 bases left in between. In DNA form, the CDR3 reads TGTGCCAGCAGCTTAACAGTAGGAGGGCTCCACAATGAGCAGTTCTTC. Protein: CASSLTVGGLHNEQFF.

This sequence joins TRBV4-3 and TRBJ1-1; possible D gene TRBD1, 6 bases. The ends were cut back, 6 bases at V and 3 bases at J, with 11 bases in the middle. The CDR3 runs 13 residues. Germline V lookup: CDR1 LGHNA, CDR2 YSLEER. As DNA, the CDR3 is TGCGCCAGCAGGGACAGCCAAGACACTGAAGCTTTCTTT. Protein: CASRDSQDTEAFF.

The V gene is TRBV5-8, the J gene TRBJ1-2; D is ambiguous. In germline, CDR1 is SGHTS, CDR2 YDEGEE. The CDR3 contains 15 residues. V dropped 0 bases and J dropped 5 bases, with 14 bases sitting between them. The CDR3: CASSLAGGRIYGYTF. CDR3 nucleotides: TGTGCCAGCAGCTTGGCCGGTGGCAGGATTTATGGCTACACCTTC. The whole variable domain, remainder taken from reference TRBV5-8 and TRBJ1-2, is EAGVTQSPTHLIKTRGQQATLRCSPISGHTSVYWYQQALGLGLQFLLWYDEGEERNRGNFPPRFSGRQFPNYSSELNVNALELEDSALYLCASSLAGGRIYGYTFGSGTRLTVV.

The rearrangement links TRBV7-6 to TRBJ1-1; D gene unclear. CDR1 SGHVS and CDR2 FNYEAQ come from the germline V gene. The V end was cut by 5 bases, the J end by 0 bases, with 13 bases between. The CDR3 is made up of 15 amino acids. The CDR3 loop is CASSPRVGVNTEAFF. The CDR3 bases are TGTGCCAGCAGCCCCCGGGTCGGCGTGAACACTGAAGCTTTCTTT.

CDR3 amino acids: CASSLWLAGDQETQYF. Here the CDR3 DNA reads TGCGCCAGCAGCTTGTGGCTAGCGGGGGACCAAGAGACCCAGTACTTC. The chain recombines TRBV5-1 with TRBJ2-5; TRBD2 agrees at 10 bases. The CDR3 extends over 16 amino acids. J gave up 0 bases and V 1 base, and 3 bases lay outside the gene matches. CDR1 is SGHRS and CDR2 is YFSETQ in the germline V gene. The entire variable domain, with the rest obtained from reference TRBV5-1 and TRBJ2-5, is as follows: KAGVTQTPRYLIKTRGQQVTLSCSPISGHRSVSWYQQTPGQGLQFLFEYFSETQRNKGNFPGRFSGRQFSNSRSEMNVSTLELGDSALYLCASSLWLAGDQETQYFGPGTRLLVL.

CDR3 in amino acids: CASSYSGAGTGELFF. DNA for the CDR3: TGTGCCAGCAGTTACTCCGGAGCGGGGACCGGGGAGCTGTTTTTT. The V and J genes are TRBV6-5 and TRBJ2-2; TRBD2 aligns across 7 bases. Unmatched junction bases numbered 3, after V lost 0 bases and J lost 5 bases. Germline V gene sequence: CDR1 MNHEY, CDR2 SVGAGI. The CDR3 length is 15 residues.

The chain couples TRBV7-2 to TRBJ1-2; D might be TRBD1 (6 bases). This CDR3 region has 15 residues. The V and J ends lost 1 base and 7 bases respectively, with 16 bases between them. CDR1 is SGHTA and CDR2 is FQGNSA in the germline V gene. The CDR3 sequence: CASSLEGEGQAGYTF. The CDR3 DNA reads TGTGCCAGCAGCTTAGAGGGGGAGGGGCAGGCTGGCTACACCTTC. Filled out from reference TRBV7-2 and TRBJ1-2, the complete variable domain reads GAGVSQSPSNKVTEKGKDVELRCDPISGHTALYWYRQSLGQGLEFLIYFQGNSAPDKSGLPSDRFSAERTGGSVSTLTIQRTQQEDSAVYLCASSLEGEGQAGYTFGSGTRLTVV.

The chain uses TRBV27 and TRBJ2-2; no definite D call. V lost 6 bases, J lost 3 bases, and 11 bases lay in between. The V gene's germline CDR1 is MNHEY and CDR2 SMNVEV (reference sequence). The CDR3 consists of 14 residues. The CDR3 DNA reads TGTGCCAGCAGCCCAACGAGAGACACCGGGGAGCTGTTTTTT. It translates to CASSPTRDTGELFF.

The genes are TRBV7-2 and TRBJ2-5; tentatively, D is TRBD1 (6 bases). Germline-derived CDR1 and CDR2 are SGHTA and FQGNSA. The CDR3 has 15 residues. Between the trimmed V and J ends, which lost 5 bases and 5 bases, there was a span of 18 bases. CDR3 protein: CASSPLGGGGETQYF. The CDR3 region has the DNA TGTGCCAGCAGCCCTTTGGGTGGGGGCGGGGAGACCCAGTACTTC.

The rearrangement links TRBV5-1 to TRBJ1-3; possibly TRBD1 for D (5 bases). This CDR3 contains 16 residues. Germline loops: CDR1 SGHRS, CDR2 YFSETQ. V was clipped by 5 bases and J by 0 bases, with 15 bases between them. The CDR3: CASRSGTGSSGNTIYF. CDR3 nucleotide sequence: TGCGCCAGCAGGTCTGGGACTGGCAGCTCTGGAAACACCATATATTTT. The variable domain in full, completed from reference TRBV5-1 and TRBJ1-3, reads KAGVTQTPRYLIKTRGQQVTLSCSPISGHRSVSWYQQTPGQGLQFLFEYFSETQRNKGNFPGRFSGRQFSNSRSEMNVSTLELGDSALYLCASRSGTGSSGNTIYFGEGSWLTVV.